A single sample is the source of the 19 T cell receptor beta chains below, sequenced in a study of cytomegalovirus exposure and HLA in healthy donors. Profiling relied on immunoSEQ multiplex PCR, and the TCRdb table lists in-frame clones only, not all of them. The sample consists of 200,000 or so clones, almost 90% of them appearing once. The source material was PBMCs. Receptor source: a young woman in good health and CMV-seronegative.

V is TRBV7-2 and J is TRBJ2-1; 8 bases are a match to TRBD1. CDR3 length: 16 residues. The V segment lost 0 bases and the J segment 8 bases; nucleotides outside the gene matches: 9. CDR1 and CDR2 from the germline V gene are SGHTA and FQGNSA. CDR3 sequence reads: CASSLAATGGFYEQFF. The CDR3 coding sequence is TGTGCCAGCAGCTTAGCAGCCACAGGGGGGTTCTATGAGCAGTTCTTC.

V and J are TRBV27 and TRBJ2-1; 8 bases fit TRBD2. V trimming: 7 bases; J trimming: 9 bases; junction bases outside the gene matches: 14. Germline CDR1 MNHEY, CDR2 SMNVEV (reference sequence). The CDR3 runs to 15 residues. CDR3: CASTTYSGRSPEQFF. The CDR3 region has the DNA TGTGCCAGCACCACTTACAGCGGGAGATCCCCTGAGCAGTTCTTC.

The chain combines TRBV29-1 with TRBJ1-1; weak D call: TRBD1 (6 bases). The length of the CDR3 is 12 residues. Between the trimmed V and J ends, which lost 4 bases and 4 bases, there was a span of 10 bases. CDR1 SQVTM and CDR2 ANQGSEA come from the germline V gene. CDR3 region: CSVAAGATEAFF. The CDR3 nucleotides are TGCAGCGTTGCAGCGGGGGCCACTGAAGCTTTCTTT.

CDR3 sequence: CASSLAGTAYNEQFF. The DNA of the CDR3 is TGTGCCAGCAGCTTAGCGGGCACAGCCTACAATGAGCAGTTCTTC. This chain connects TRBV28 to TRBJ2-1, with 7 positions matching TRBD2. CDR3 length: 15 residues. The V gene end was trimmed by 6 bases and the J gene end by 2 bases; junction bases not matched to a gene: 7. Germline values: CDR1 MDHEN, CDR2 SYDVKM.

This clone was seen only once. Other DNA sequences in the same sample also yield this CDR3. This sequence joins TRBV6-5 and TRBJ2-1; 9 bases line up with TRBD2. V lost 2 bases to trimming and J lost 1 base; unmatched junction nucleotides: 3. Germline CDR1 reads MNHEY; CDR2 reads SVGAGI. This CDR3 is 16 amino acids long. CDR3: CASSYSLAGSYNEQFF. CDR3 bases: TGTGCCAGCAGTTACAGTCTAGCGGGATCCTACAATGAGCAGTTCTTC.

A single count supports this clone. The V call is TRBV7-2, the J call TRBJ2-7; 7 bases are shared with TRBD1. Germline assignment: CDR1 SGHTA and CDR2 FQGNSA. After removal of 3 bases from V and 3 bases from J, the junction contained 8 bases not matched to a gene. This CDR3 is built from 15 residues. Here the CDR3 reads CASSFSTGWNYEQYF. The CDR3 DNA is TGTGCCAGCAGCTTTTCGACAGGGTGGAACTACGAGCAGTACTTC.

The gene calls are TRBV7-8 and TRBJ2-7; 10 nucleotides match TRBD2. This CDR3 is 13 amino acids long. The V and J ends lost 1 base and 7 bases, in that order; junction bases with no gene match: 1. Per the germline V gene, CDR1 is SGHVS and CDR2 is FQNEAQ. This chain's CDR3 is CASSLGTSGEQYF. DNA for the CDR3: TGTGCCAGCAGCTTAGGGACTAGCGGAGAGCAGTACTTC.

The chain employs TRBV27 and TRBJ2-7; TRBD1 matches 7 bases. Per germline, CDR1 MNHEY and CDR2 SMNVEV (reference sequence). CDR3 length: 15 residues. V shed 2 bases and J 3 bases; nucleotides not matched to a gene: 7. DNA of the CDR3: TGTGCCAGCAGTTTAAGGGGGCGCTTGGGCTACGAGCAGTACTTC. Translating gives CASSLRGRLGYEQYF.

The chain uses TRBV5-6 and TRBJ1-2; no clear D. CDR1 is SGHDT, CDR2 YYEEEE, per germline. The V end was cut by 0 bases, the J end by 3 bases, with 6 bases between. This CDR3 has 13 amino acids. The CDR3 coding sequence is TGTGCCAGCAGCTTGGTGTCAGACTATGGCTACACCTTC. This translates into CASSLVSDYGYTF.

In its sample, this clone was seen a few times. This chain links TRBV18 with TRBJ1-4; 9 positions match TRBD1. From germline, CDR1 is KGHSH and CDR2 LQKENI. CDR3 size: 12 residues. V lost 5 bases, J lost 8 bases, and 0 bases stayed unmatched. DNA for the CDR3: TGTGCCAGCTCAGGGACAGGGGAAAAACTGTTTTTT. It is translated as CASSGTGEKLFF.

The genes are TRBV5-6 and TRBJ2-1, with a possible D match to TRBD2 (5 bases). The germline CDR1 and CDR2 sequences are SGHDT and YYEEEE. This CDR3 is 14 amino acids long. The ends were cut back, 0 bases at V and 4 bases at J, with 8 bases in the middle. The CDR3 protein is CASSLALAYNEQFF. CDR3 nucleotide sequence: TGTGCCAGCAGCTTGGCCCTAGCATACAATGAGCAGTTCTTC.

This rearrangement joins TRBV6-6 to TRBJ2-7, with a weak D call TRBD2 (5 bases). The CDR3 is 15 residues long. The germline V gene has CDR1 MNHNY and CDR2 SVGAGI (reference sequence). The V end lost 5 bases, the J end lost 1 base, and 15 bases lay between the germline ends. The CDR3 DNA reads as TGTGCCAGCAGTCCCTTCGTGGGAGTATCCTACGAGCAGTACTTC. It specifies CASSPFVGVSYEQYF.

This clone was seen a few times. This chain links TRBV27 with TRBJ1-2; weak D call: TRBD1 (6 bases). CDR3 length: 13 residues. Germline loops: CDR1 MNHEY, CDR2 SMNVEV (reference sequence). Trimming took 7 bases from V and 8 from J, leaving 17 bases between them. This CDR3 is CASKLRGGFGYTF. The CDR3 DNA sequence: TGTGCCAGCAAATTAAGGGGGGGATTCGGCTACACCTTC.

V gene TRBV4-3 combines with J gene TRBJ2-7; D is unresolved. This CDR3 has 15 amino acids. Trimming took 11 bases from V and 1 from J, leaving 21 bases between them. Per germline, CDR1 LGHNA and CDR2 YSLEER. The CDR3 nucleotides are TGCGCCGCAGCTCGAGGCATCGAATTTTCCTACGAGCAGTACTTC. Translation gives CAAARGIEFSYEQYF.

V usage is TRBV2 and J usage is TRBJ2-7, with 7 bases lining up with TRBD1. The trim removed 5 bases at V and 4 bases at J, leaving 11 bases unmatched. From germline, CDR1 is SNHLY and CDR2 FYNNEI. The CDR3 consists of 15 residues. CDR3 residues: CASSLVTGTVYEQYF. The CDR3 region has the DNA TGTGCCAGCAGTCTCGTGACAGGGACGGTATACGAGCAGTACTTC.

This clone was counted between two and nine times. The chain combines TRBV19 with TRBJ2-7; maybe TRBD1 (6 bases). V was clipped by 5 bases and J by 4 bases, with 15 bases between them. Looked up from germline, CDR1 is LNHDA and CDR2 is SQIVND (reference sequence). This CDR3 contains 14 residues. CDR3 sequence (DNA): TGTGCCAGTAGTGTGCGCCAGGGGTTGTACGAGCAGTACTTC. Its translation is CASSVRQGLYEQYF.

The gene calls are TRBV13 and TRBJ2-3, with D tentatively TRBD2 (6 bases). The CDR3 is made up of 14 amino acids. CDR1 is PRHDT and CDR2 is FYEKMQ in the germline V gene (reference sequence). Deletions cut 3 bases from V and 2 bases from J, with 9 bases between. CDR3 bases: TGTGCCAGCAGCTTGGGCGGGAACACAGATACGCAGTATTTT. It encodes CASSLGGNTDTQYF.

The chain recombines TRBV13 with TRBJ2-1; no firm D call. Trimming pared 3 bases from V and 5 bases from J, leaving 8 bases between. The length of the CDR3 is 13 residues. From germline, CDR1 is PRHDT and CDR2 FYEKMQ (reference sequence). The CDR3 DNA reads as TGTGCCAGCAGCTTCTACTTGGACAATGAGCAGTTCTTC. This encodes CASSFYLDNEQFF. Using reference TRBV13 and TRBJ2-1 for the parts outside the CDR3, the full variable domain is AAGVIQSPRHLIKEKRETATLKCYPIPRHDTVYWYQQGPGQDPQFLISFYEKMQSDKGSIPDRFSAQQFSDYHSELNMSSLELGDSALYFCASSFYLDNEQFFGPGTRLTVL.

The rearrangement joins TRBV27 to TRBJ1-3; TRBD1 aligns across 8 bases. The CDR3 has 18 amino acids. Germline V lookup: CDR1 MNHEY, CDR2 SMNVEV (reference sequence). V gave up 1 base and J gave up 0 bases; unmatched junction bases: 8. The chain's CDR3 is CASSLFPGGSLSGNTIYF. DNA for the CDR3: TGTGCCAGCAGTTTATTCCCAGGGGGCAGCCTCTCTGGAAACACCATATATTTT.